This T cell receptor beta chain stems from a study of beta chain features in type 1 diabetes. All sorted populations exceeded 95% purity. Every isolated RNA sample was fully reverse transcribed, so sequencing captured expressed TCRB transcripts. This table comes from immunoSEQ multiplex PCR, and its TCRdb copy is limited to in-frame clones, with some not included. The table records under 400,000 clones, over 10% of them present only once. For this clone: What it recognizes is unknown. This CDR3 is also generated by other DNA sequences in the sample.

V lost 4 bases, J lost 5 bases, and 5 bases stayed unmatched. This CDR3 is built from 14 residues. Per the germline V gene, CDR1 is SGHRS and CDR2 is YFSETQ. Study results and limitations: TCRB CDR3 length was moderately but significantly reduced in all four CD4+ subsets of Type 1 diabetes patients. For patients and controls alike, PCR might favor shorter templates to the same degree. The VDJ junctions of type 1 diabetes patients carried fewer insertions and more deletions.

V usage is TRBV5-1 and J usage is TRBJ2-7, with 11 bases fitting TRBD1. The TCR originated in a woman in her late teens or twenties with type 1 diabetes. The specimen sequenced was naive CD4+ T cells from blood. The CDR3 region has the DNA TGCGCCAGCAGCCCTGGGACAGGGGGTAACGAGCAGTACTTC. This sequence encodes CASSPGTGGNEQYF.